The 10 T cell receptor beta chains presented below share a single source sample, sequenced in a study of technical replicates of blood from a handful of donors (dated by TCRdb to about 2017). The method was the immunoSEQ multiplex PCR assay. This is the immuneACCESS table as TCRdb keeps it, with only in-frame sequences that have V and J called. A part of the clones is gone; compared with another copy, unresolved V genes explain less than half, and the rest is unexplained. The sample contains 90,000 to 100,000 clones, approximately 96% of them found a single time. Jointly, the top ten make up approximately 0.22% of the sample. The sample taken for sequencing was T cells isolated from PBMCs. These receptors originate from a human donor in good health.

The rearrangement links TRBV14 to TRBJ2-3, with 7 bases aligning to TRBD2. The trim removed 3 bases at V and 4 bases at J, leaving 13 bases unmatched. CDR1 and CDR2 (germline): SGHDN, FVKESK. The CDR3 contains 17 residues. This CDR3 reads CASSQSLYTGGSDTQYF. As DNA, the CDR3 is TGTGCCAGCAGCCAGTCTTTGTATACGGGGGGTTCAGATACGCAGTATTTT.

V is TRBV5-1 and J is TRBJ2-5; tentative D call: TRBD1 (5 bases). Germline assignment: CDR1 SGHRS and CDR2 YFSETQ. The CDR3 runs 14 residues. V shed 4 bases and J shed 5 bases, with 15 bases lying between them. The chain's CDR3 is CASSQGAQGETQYF. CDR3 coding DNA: TGCGCCAGCAGCCAAGGGGCGCAAGGGGAGACCCAGTACTTC.

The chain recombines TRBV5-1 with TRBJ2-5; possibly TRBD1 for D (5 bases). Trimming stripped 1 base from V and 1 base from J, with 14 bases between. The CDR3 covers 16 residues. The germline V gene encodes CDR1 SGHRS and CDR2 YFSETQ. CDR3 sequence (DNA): TGCGCCAGCAGCTTGCGGACAAACCCCATCCAAGAGACCCAGTACTTC. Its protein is CASSLRTNPIQETQYF.

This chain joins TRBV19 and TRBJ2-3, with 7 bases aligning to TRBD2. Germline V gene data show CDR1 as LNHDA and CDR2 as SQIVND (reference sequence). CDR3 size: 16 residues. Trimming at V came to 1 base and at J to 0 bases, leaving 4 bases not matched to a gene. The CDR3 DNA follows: TGTGCCAGTAGTATAGCTGGTAGCGGGAGCACAGATACGCAGTATTTT. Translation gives CASSIAGSGSTDTQYF. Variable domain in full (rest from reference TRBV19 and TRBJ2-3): DGGITQSPKYLFRKEGQNVTLSCEQNLNHDAMYWYRQDPGQGLRLIYYSQIVNDFQKGDIAEGYSVSREKKESFPLTVTSAQKNPTAFYLCASSIAGSGSTDTQYFGPGTRLTVL.

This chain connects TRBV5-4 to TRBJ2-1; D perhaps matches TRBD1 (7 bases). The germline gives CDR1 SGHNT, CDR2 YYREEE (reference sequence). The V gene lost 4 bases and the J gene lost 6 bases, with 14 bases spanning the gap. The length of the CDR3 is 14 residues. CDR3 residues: CASSRQGGFNEQFF. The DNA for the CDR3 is TGTGCCAGCAGCCGCCAGGGGGGCTTCAATGAGCAGTTCTTC.

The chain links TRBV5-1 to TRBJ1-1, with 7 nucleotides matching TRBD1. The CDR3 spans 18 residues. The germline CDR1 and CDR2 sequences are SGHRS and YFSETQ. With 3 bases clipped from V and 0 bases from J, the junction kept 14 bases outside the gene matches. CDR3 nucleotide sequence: TGCGCCAGCAGCTGGAAAGGGACAGCTACTTCCATGAACACTGAAGCTTTCTTT. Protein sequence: CASSWKGTATSMNTEAFF.

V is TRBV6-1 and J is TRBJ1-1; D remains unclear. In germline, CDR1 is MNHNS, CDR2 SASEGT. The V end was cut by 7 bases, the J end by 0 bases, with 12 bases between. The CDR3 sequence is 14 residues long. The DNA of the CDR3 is TGTGCCAGCACTGCGGCAAGCATGAACACTGAAGCTTTCTTT. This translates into CASTAASMNTEAFF.

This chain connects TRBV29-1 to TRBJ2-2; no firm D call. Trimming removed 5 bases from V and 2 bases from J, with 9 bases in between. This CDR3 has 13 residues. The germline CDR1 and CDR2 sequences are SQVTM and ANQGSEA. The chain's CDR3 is CSVFPENTGELFF. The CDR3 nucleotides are TGCAGCGTTTTTCCAGAAAACACCGGGGAGCTGTTTTTT.

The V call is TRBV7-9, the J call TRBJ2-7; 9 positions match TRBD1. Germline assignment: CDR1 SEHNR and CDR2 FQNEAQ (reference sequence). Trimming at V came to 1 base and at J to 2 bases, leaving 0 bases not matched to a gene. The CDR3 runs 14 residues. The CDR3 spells CASSLGTGAYEQYF. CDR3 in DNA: TGTGCCAGCAGCTTAGGGACAGGGGCCTACGAGCAGTACTTC.

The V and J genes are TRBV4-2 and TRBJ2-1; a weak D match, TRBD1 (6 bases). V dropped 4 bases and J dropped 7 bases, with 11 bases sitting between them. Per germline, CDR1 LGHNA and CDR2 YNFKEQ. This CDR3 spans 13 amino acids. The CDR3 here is CASSLTGQNEQFF. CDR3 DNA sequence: TGTGCCAGCAGCCTAACAGGGCAAAATGAGCAGTTCTTC.